This TCR beta chain is from a study of T cells in Graves' hyperthyroidism and ophthalmopathy. This clonotype came up many times. The target antigen is unknown. From germline, CDR1 is SGHDT and CDR2 YYEEEE. CDR3 size: 15 residues. V lost 0 bases and J 6 bases, leaving 16 bases between the germline ends. The TCR beta CDR3 regions underwent amplification using RNA transcripts as the source. The HTBI primer set served for first-round RT-PCR of the TCR CDR3. In TCRdb, the multiplex PCR reads were re-called with MiXCR into one record per CDR3 protein. Of 660,000 or so distinct CDR3 sequences in the sample, less than 25% were seen once. Findings of the study overall: Ophthalmopathy cases were set apart from stable hyperthyroidism by a 13 V-J model. Blood samples included most of the expanded thyroid clonotypes exceeding 0.001.

Material for sequencing was blood. This chain connects TRBV5-6 to TRBJ2-7; D tentatively reads TRBD1 or TRBD2 (5 bases each). This receptor was identified in a man younger than 40 with Graves' ophthalmopathy. The CDR3 is CASSLGVGDQREQYF. The CDR3 DNA is TGTGCCAGCAGCTTGGGGGTTGGGGACCAACGCGAGCAGTACTTC.